This is a list of T cell receptor beta chains from one sample in a study of blood T cells in healthy people across ages. TCRdb re-derived calls from the 5' RACE reads in MiXCR, one entry per CDR3 protein. The repertoire holds 800,000 or so distinct CDR3 sequences, with just under 25% as singletons. A further study also used this sample, focusing on T cells of mothers and their children.

Material for sequencing was blood. Source of these receptors: a boy aged 5-17 years in good health. Both conserved end residues are part of each CDR3. A D gene is named only where the DNA matches it firmly. Expanded clones are given a class, and other clones once, few, many or no size at all.

j_call: TRBJ2-1
v_call: TRBV9
clone_size: few
d_call: NA
cdr3_aa: CASSPLPPEGVLGEQFF
cdr3_nt: TGTGCCAGCAGCCCCCTCCCGCCTGAGGGGGTATTGGGTGAGCAGTTCTTC

j_call: TRBJ1-1
v_call: TRBV29-1
clone_size: NA
d_call: NA
cdr3_aa: CSVIPRLANTEAFF
cdr3_nt: TGCAGCGTAATCCCCAGGTTGGCGAACACTGAAGCTTTCTTT

j_call: TRBJ2-3
v_call: TRBV5-1
clone_size: NA
d_call: NA
cdr3_aa: CASSATSNTGPPQYF
cdr3_nt: TGCGCCAGCAGCGCAACCAGTAACACGGGACCGCCGCAGTATTTT

j_call: TRBJ2-1
v_call: TRBV20-1
clone_size: few
d_call: TRBD2
cdr3_aa: CSARTSRRSSYNEQFF
cdr3_nt: TGCAGTGCTCGGACTAGCAGGAGGAGCTCCTACAATGAGCAGTTCTTC

j_call: TRBJ2-1
v_call: TRBV24-1
clone_size: few
d_call: NA
cdr3_aa: CATSDIDSYNEQFF
cdr3_nt: TGTGCCACCAGTGACATCGACTCCTACAATGAGCAGTTCTTC

j_call: TRBJ2-5
v_call: TRBV3-1
clone_size: few
d_call: NA
cdr3_aa: CASGLRTPSQETQYF
cdr3_nt: TGTGCCAGCGGCCTTAGGACTCCCTCCCAAGAGACCCAGTACTTC

j_call: TRBJ2-7
v_call: TRBV11-1
clone_size: NA
d_call: NA
cdr3_aa: CASSSSDGAPREQYF
cdr3_nt: TGTGCCAGCAGCTCGTCGGACGGGGCACCTCGCGAGCAGTACTTC

j_call: TRBJ1-2
v_call: TRBV20-1
clone_size: NA
d_call: NA
cdr3_aa: CSAREGGPGYGYTF
cdr3_nt: TGCAGTGCTAGAGAAGGGGGGCCGGGCTATGGCTACACCTTC

j_call: TRBJ1-2
v_call: TRBV5-5
clone_size: NA
d_call: NA
cdr3_aa: CASSLNGVGGYTF
cdr3_nt: TGTGCCAGCAGCTTGAACGGGGTTGGCGGCTACACCTTC

j_call: TRBJ2-7
v_call: TRBV7-2
clone_size: NA
d_call: NA
cdr3_aa: CASSFGLGSYEQYF
cdr3_nt: TGTGCCAGCAGCTTCGGACTGGGCTCCTACGAGCAGTACTTC

j_call: TRBJ2-1
v_call: TRBV19
clone_size: NA
d_call: NA
cdr3_aa: CASKVGALAFSEQFF
cdr3_nt: TGCGCCAGTAAAGTAGGAGCCCTGGCCTTTAGTGAGCAGTTCTTC

j_call: TRBJ1-1
v_call: TRBV29-1
clone_size: NA
d_call: NA
cdr3_aa: CSVEDPRGSAEAFF
cdr3_nt: TGCAGCGTTGAAGATCCGAGAGGGAGCGCTGAAGCTTTCTTT

j_call: TRBJ1-2
v_call: TRBV7-6
clone_size: NA
d_call: TRBD1
cdr3_aa: CASSWGRDRPYGYTF
cdr3_nt: TGTGCCAGCAGCTGGGGTCGGGACAGACCTTATGGCTACACCTTC

j_call: TRBJ1-2
v_call: TRBV27
clone_size: NA
d_call: TRBD1
cdr3_aa: CASSLHTGVFGYTF
cdr3_nt: TGTGCCAGCAGTTTGCATACAGGGGTTTTTGGCTACACCTTC

j_call: TRBJ2-4
v_call: TRBV2
clone_size: few
d_call: NA
cdr3_aa: CASSDRTKNIQYF
cdr3_nt: TGTGCCAGCAGTGACAGAACCAAAAACATTCAGTACTTC

j_call: TRBJ2-5
v_call: TRBV3-1
clone_size: few
d_call: NA
cdr3_aa: CASSHLSGRVETQYF
cdr3_nt: TGTGCCAGCAGCCACTTATCAGGAAGGGTAGAGACCCAGTACTTC

j_call: TRBJ1-5
v_call: TRBV7-8
clone_size: NA
d_call: TRBD1
cdr3_aa: CASSSDTGANQPQHF
cdr3_nt: TGTGCCAGCAGCTCCGACACAGGGGCCAATCAGCCCCAGCATTTT

j_call: TRBJ1-4
v_call: TRBV28
clone_size: NA
d_call: NA
cdr3_aa: CASSWDIKNEKLFF
cdr3_nt: TGTGCCAGCAGTTGGGACATAAAAAATGAAAAACTGTTTTTT

j_call: TRBJ1-1
v_call: TRBV5-1
clone_size: few
d_call: NA
cdr3_aa: CASSYQGLGYTEAFF
cdr3_nt: TGCGCCAGCAGCTACCAGGGATTGGGGTACACTGAAGCTTTCTTT

j_call: TRBJ2-5
v_call: TRBV7-2
clone_size: NA
d_call: NA
cdr3_aa: CASSLDSGSRKTQYF
cdr3_nt: TGTGCCAGCAGCTTAGATTCCGGGAGCAGGAAGACCCAGTACTTC

j_call: TRBJ1-2
v_call: TRBV28
clone_size: NA
d_call: NA
cdr3_aa: CASSFTGAGNYGYTF
cdr3_nt: TGTGCCAGCAGTTTTACCGGGGCGGGCAACTATGGCTACACCTTC

j_call: TRBJ2-7
v_call: TRBV28
clone_size: NA
d_call: TRBD1
cdr3_aa: CASRSIGTGTYEQYF
cdr3_nt: TGTGCCAGCAGGTCTATCGGGACAGGGACCTACGAGCAGTACTTC

j_call: TRBJ1-2
v_call: TRBV6-5
clone_size: NA
d_call: TRBD1
cdr3_aa: CASSYRDRGLYGYTF
cdr3_nt: TGTGCCAGCAGTTACCGGGACAGGGGTCTCTATGGCTACACCTTC

j_call: TRBJ2-7
v_call: TRBV4-3
clone_size: NA
d_call: NA
cdr3_aa: CASSQAVESSYEQYF
cdr3_nt: TGCGCCAGCAGCCAAGCGGTGGAAAGCTCCTACGAGCAGTACTTC

j_call: TRBJ2-7
v_call: TRBV27
clone_size: NA
d_call: NA
cdr3_aa: CASSARDLSSYEQYF
cdr3_nt: TGTGCCAGCAGTGCCCGGGACCTGAGCTCCTACGAGCAGTACTTC

j_call: TRBJ2-5
v_call: TRBV29-1
clone_size: few
d_call: TRBD1
cdr3_aa: CSVVWTGGFGETQYF
cdr3_nt: TGCAGCGTTGTATGGACAGGGGGATTCGGAGAGACCCAGTACTTC

j_call: TRBJ2-1
v_call: TRBV7-3
clone_size: many
d_call: NA
cdr3_aa: CASSLDRRAFTF
cdr3_nt: TGTGCCAGCAGCTTAGATAGGCGGGCATTTACCTTC

j_call: TRBJ2-1
v_call: TRBV7-8
clone_size: NA
d_call: TRBD2
cdr3_aa: CASSLVLIAGVVQFF
cdr3_nt: TGTGCCAGCAGCTTGGTCCTGATAGCGGGAGTGGTCCAGTTCTTC

j_call: TRBJ2-3
v_call: TRBV29-1
clone_size: many
d_call: NA
cdr3_aa: CSVEGRTFSRTDTQYF
cdr3_nt: TGCAGCGTTGAAGGGAGGACTTTTTCGAGGACAGATACGCAGTATTTT

j_call: TRBJ2-7
v_call: TRBV12-3/TRBV12-4
clone_size: NA
d_call: NA
cdr3_aa: CASSFAGITYEQYF
cdr3_nt: TGTGCCAGCAGTTTTGCCGGAATCACCTACGAGCAGTACTTC

j_call: TRBJ2-1
v_call: TRBV29-1
clone_size: few
d_call: NA
cdr3_aa: CSVEALRNEQFF
cdr3_nt: TGCAGCGTTGAAGCTCTTCGGAATGAGCAGTTCTTC

j_call: TRBJ2-7
v_call: TRBV6-2/TRBV6-3
clone_size: few
d_call: NA
cdr3_aa: CASGIGLGGYEQYF
cdr3_nt: TGTGCCAGCGGGATCGGGCTAGGGGGCTACGAGCAGTACTTC

j_call: TRBJ2-4
v_call: TRBV11-2
clone_size: few
d_call: TRBD2
cdr3_aa: CASSSGGIQYF
cdr3_nt: TGTGCCAGCAGCTCGGGGGGGATTCAGTACTTC

j_call: TRBJ2-1
v_call: TRBV12-3/TRBV12-4
clone_size: NA
d_call: NA
cdr3_aa: CASSLFAPGDGHEQFF
cdr3_nt: TGTGCCAGCAGTTTATTTGCTCCTGGCGATGGCCATGAGCAGTTCTTC

j_call: TRBJ2-7
v_call: TRBV11-2
clone_size: NA
d_call: NA
cdr3_aa: CASSFIHGGSYEQYF
cdr3_nt: TGTGCCAGCAGCTTCATCCACGGAGGCTCCTACGAGCAGTACTTC

j_call: TRBJ2-1
v_call: TRBV29-1
clone_size: few
d_call: NA
cdr3_aa: CSAHYGRGYNEQFF
cdr3_nt: TGCAGCGCCCACTACGGTAGAGGGTACAATGAGCAGTTCTTC

j_call: TRBJ1-4
v_call: TRBV28
clone_size: few
d_call: NA
cdr3_aa: CASSLMGKGLFF
cdr3_nt: TGTGCCAGCAGTTTAATGGGGAAAGGACTGTTTTTT

j_call: TRBJ2-7
v_call: TRBV28
clone_size: NA
d_call: NA
cdr3_aa: CASSQVRDTPYEQYF
cdr3_nt: TGTGCCAGCAGCCAGGTCCGGGACACCCCCTACGAGCAGTACTTC

j_call: TRBJ2-4
v_call: TRBV7-9
clone_size: NA
d_call: TRBD1
cdr3_aa: CASSFSRDRGNIQYF
cdr3_nt: TGTGCCAGCAGCTTCTCCCGGGACAGGGGCAACATTCAGTACTTC

j_call: TRBJ1-3
v_call: TRBV12-3/TRBV12-4
clone_size: NA
d_call: NA
cdr3_aa: CASSLAYSGNTIYF
cdr3_nt: TGTGCCAGCAGTTTGGCTTACTCTGGAAACACCATATATTTT

j_call: TRBJ2-3
v_call: TRBV7-2
clone_size: few
d_call: NA
cdr3_aa: CASGGGQTTDTQYF
cdr3_nt: TGTGCCAGCGGGGGGGGACAAACCACAGATACGCAGTATTTT

j_call: TRBJ2-4
v_call: TRBV3-1
clone_size: few
d_call: TRBD2
cdr3_aa: CASSPTGTSWSIQYF
cdr3_nt: TGTGCCAGCAGCCCTACGGGGACTAGCTGGAGCATTCAGTACTTC

j_call: TRBJ2-2
v_call: TRBV4-2
clone_size: NA
d_call: TRBD2
cdr3_aa: CASSQEALGTSEVAGELFF
cdr3_nt: TGTGCCAGCAGCCAAGAAGCACTTGGGACTAGCGAGGTTGCCGGGGAGCTGTTTTTT

j_call: TRBJ2-2
v_call: TRBV2
clone_size: NA
d_call: TRBD1
cdr3_aa: CAIGTGTNTGELFF
cdr3_nt: TGTGCCATAGGGACAGGGACGAACACCGGGGAGCTGTTTTTT

j_call: TRBJ2-3
v_call: TRBV5-6
clone_size: few
d_call: NA
cdr3_aa: CASSLEMAEEPTDTQYF
cdr3_nt: TGTGCCAGCAGCTTGGAGATGGCAGAGGAGCCCACAGATACGCAGTATTTT

j_call: TRBJ2-1
v_call: TRBV27
clone_size: NA
d_call: TRBD2
cdr3_aa: CASSPFLAGEQFF
cdr3_nt: TGTGCCAGCAGCCCTTTTTTAGCGGGTGAGCAGTTCTTC

j_call: TRBJ1-2
v_call: TRBV27
clone_size: few
d_call: NA
cdr3_aa: CASSPLSGFQGSYGYTF
cdr3_nt: TGTGCCAGCAGCCCTCTCTCTGGGTTCCAGGGCTCCTATGGCTACACCTTC

j_call: TRBJ2-6
v_call: TRBV15
clone_size: few
d_call: TRBD2
cdr3_aa: CATRLAGAGANVLTF
cdr3_nt: TGTGCCACAAGATTAGCGGGAGCTGGGGCCAACGTCCTGACTTTC

j_call: TRBJ1-2
v_call: TRBV9
clone_size: NA
d_call: TRBD1
cdr3_aa: CASSSRQGAAGCTF
cdr3_nt: TGTGCCAGCAGCTCCCGACAGGGCGCCGCTGGCTGCACCTTC